This T cell receptor (beta chain) was obtained from a study of a mutant IDH1 vaccine in newly diagnosed glioma (dated by TCRdb to the early 2020s). Describing the broader study: Across visits V03 through V10, patients got a total of eight vaccinations, given in weeks 1, 3, 5, 7, 11, 15, 19 and 23. Vaccination started 4-6 weeks after radiotherapy alone, or was given together with temozolomide cycles in the groups whose treatment included chemotherapy. Of the 30 to 35 treated patients, about 62% were male and around 40% were female, and a mean age of roughly 40 years was recorded. Prior to enrollment, patients had been given standard therapy consisting of radiotherapy alone, temozolomide alone, or radiochemotherapy with temozolomide, with the combination given to most patients. Peripheral blood was collected at six visits: V03 (baseline), V05, V07, V10, V12 and V13. Longitudinal TCRB deep sequencing was done for about two dozen treated patients, wherever samples were available for exploratory analyses.

From the cysteine up to the phenylalanine, the CDR3 has a length of 14 residues. Left in the record is the CDR3 DNA by itself, 42 bases read in frame from the first base. Taken from the germline V gene, the CDR1 and CDR2 loops are WSHSY and SAAADI. Trimming costs V 6 bases and J 6 bases, and their ends lie 18 bases apart. Note on this clone: Its antigen target is currently unknown. No base qualities exist here, and no much larger clone lies one base off it.

The sample's time point, from its label and the paper: week 5, during vaccination. Every vaccine dose consisted of 300 ug of a 20-mer mutant IDH1 peptide in Montanide, administered subcutaneously together with topical imiquimod. The donors had newly diagnosed IDH1-mutant astrocytomas of WHO grade 3 or 4 that showed loss of nuclear ATRX. The samples were drawn from NOA16, a multicentre, single-arm, open-label phase I trial in Germany that tested a mutant IDH1 peptide vaccine in humans for the first time. Genomic DNA for TCRB sequencing was extracted from EDTA blood using the DNeasy Blood and Tissue Kit. Libraries came from the immunoSEQ multiplex PCR assay. Rearranged TCR beta chain sequences were amplified using the hsTCRB Kit according to the manufacturer's protocol. Sequencing of TCRB libraries was carried out on an Illumina MiSeq. Turning to the authors' computational methods: The kit vendor's proprietary platform handled demultiplexing, trimming and gene mapping. TCRdb mirrors the immuneACCESS table, restricted to in-frame sequences. Some clones are absent from its copies; in checked studies, under half trace to an unresolved V gene, and the reason for the others is unknown. Clone size and the V and J calls come from that table; the DNA yielded D and trimming. The sample includes around 51,000 clones, with roughly 78% observed a single time. Approximately 1.8% of the sample goes to the ten largest clones.

What the work shows at the level of the full study, not this receptor alone: Pseudoprogression seemed to be unrelated to changes in the top peripheral T cell clonotypes found by TCRB sequencing. Selection of PBMC samples for TCRB deep sequencing was based on availability. According to the authors, sample limitations meant that analyses of patient blood samples could not be reproduced. Immune responses induced by the vaccine were seen in 93.3% of patients across multiple MHC alleles.

The chain is assembled from TRBV10-2 and TRBJ2-7; the D segment cannot be called with confidence. The input for sequencing was PBMCs, taken from a glioma patient whose treatment included an IDH1 peptide vaccine. The receptor was isolated from a woman in her forties with glioma. In nucleotides, the sequence is TGCGCCAGCAGCACGACCACCCCGCCTCCCGAGCAGTACTTC. This encodes CASSTTTPPPEQYF.